A single sample is the source of the 5 T cell receptor beta chains below, sequenced in a study of blood T cell repertoires in COVID-19 (dated by TCRdb to the early 2020s). Library preparation employed the immunoSEQ multiplex PCR assay. TCRdb re-hosts the immuneACCESS table, in-frame sequences only. Its copies lack some clones; in the studies checked, an unresolved V gene accounts for under half of them, and the cause for the rest is not known. This sample is represented by about 50,000 clones; 91% of them were singletons. About 6.5% of the sample belongs to the ten largest clones. Sample: peripheral blood. The source is a man between 45 and 60 years old with active COVID-19.

This clone is labeled as medium-sized. The chain recombines TRBV6-4 with TRBJ2-1; 8 bases agree with TRBD1. CDR1 and CDR2 (germline): MRHNA, SNTAGT. The CDR3 runs to 16 residues. Germline trimming cut 0 bases from V and 0 bases from J; bases unmatched to any gene: 1. CDR3 loop: CASSDSGTGSYNEQFF. CDR3 nucleotide sequence: TGTGCCAGCAGTGACTCAGGGACAGGCTCCTACAATGAGCAGTTCTTC.

V gene TRBV5-5 combines with J gene TRBJ1-1; 8 positions match TRBD1. The CDR3 runs 14 residues. The V and J ends lost 0 bases and 5 bases, in that order; junction bases with no gene match: 3. Germline loops: CDR1 SGHKS, CDR2 YYEKEE (reference sequence). The CDR3 reads CASSLAGGRTEAFF. CDR3 bases: TGTGCCAGCAGCTTGGCAGGGGGCCGGACTGAAGCTTTCTTT. Filled out from reference TRBV5-5 and TRBJ1-1, the complete variable domain reads DAGVTQSPTHLIKTRGQQVTLRCSPISGHKSVSWYQQVLGQGPQFIFQYYEKEERGRGNFPDRFSARQFPNYSSELNVNALLLGDSALYLCASSLAGGRTEAFFGQGTRLTVV.

This chain uses TRBV2 with TRBJ2-1; tentative D call: TRBD2 (6 bases). V lost 6 bases and J lost 2, with 11 bases in between. Germline V CDR1 and CDR2: SNHLY, FYNNEI. The CDR3 is 14 amino acids. CDR3 coding DNA: TGTGCCAGCAGCGGGAGCAGGGCCTACAATGAGCAGTTCTTC. Translated, it gives CASSGSRAYNEQFF.

The chain uses TRBV5-4 and TRBJ2-7; tentatively, D is TRBD2 (5 bases). This CDR3 has 12 amino acids. Germline V gene lookup returns CDR1 SGHNT and CDR2 YYREEE (reference sequence). Between the trimmed V and J ends, which lost 2 bases and 7 bases, there was a span of 10 bases. The CDR3 bases are TGTGCCAGCAGCTTTACTAGTGGAGAGCAGTACTTC. It translates to CASSFTSGEQYF.

The V and J genes are TRBV12-5 and TRBJ2-1, with 7 bases fitting TRBD2. Per the germline V gene, CDR1 is LGHNT and CDR2 is FRNRAP. The CDR3 covers 12 residues. Trimming at V came to 2 bases and at J to 11 bases, leaving 3 bases not matched to a gene. The CDR3 DNA follows: TGTGCTAGTGGTTTGCCCGGGAGGCAGCAGTTCTTC. Encoded protein: CASGLPGRQQFF. Looking up the rest from reference TRBV12-5 and TRBJ2-1 gives the full variable domain: DARVTQTPRHKVTEMGQEVTMRCQPILGHNTVFWYRQTMMQGLELLAYFRNRAPLDDSGMPKDRFSAEMPDATLATLKIQPSEPRDSAVYFCASGLPGRQQFFGPGTRLTVL.